A single sample gave rise to the 28 T cell receptor beta chains below, sequenced in a study of blood T cell repertoires in COVID-19. TCRdb's table, derived via immunoSEQ multiplex PCR, lists solely in-frame clones and lacks some. The table lists about 260,000 clones, about 87% of them singletons. What was sequenced was peripheral blood. These receptors were obtained from a man in his sixties who had recovered from COVID-19.

The V gene is TRBV5-1, the J gene TRBJ1-1; 9 bases agree with TRBD1. Germline CDR1 SGHRS, CDR2 YFSETQ. V was pared by 2 bases and J by 4 bases, with 6 bases of the junction left unmatched. CDR3 length: 15 residues. The CDR3 region has the DNA TGCGCCAGCAGCTTTTTACAGGGGGCCTCCACTGAAGCTTTCTTT. Amino acids: CASSFLQGASTEAFF.

The CDR3 region has the DNA TGTGCCTGGAGTCCCTTGCCTACTAGCGGGGGGGCCGGGTACGAGCAGTACTTC. Its protein product is CAWSPLPTSGGAGYEQYF. This rearrangement joins TRBV30 to TRBJ2-7, with TRBD2 matching over 13 bases. Germline lookup yields CDR1 GTSNPN and CDR2 SVGIG (reference sequence). V lost 2 bases to trimming and J lost 4 bases; unmatched junction nucleotides: 14. The CDR3 is 18 amino acids.

J is TRBJ1-3 and V is TRBV5-4, with 8 bases lining up with TRBD1. J was trimmed by 4 bases and V by 5 bases; bases with no gene match: 2. CDR1 and CDR2 from the germline V gene are SGHNT and YYREEE (reference sequence). The CDR3 extends over 13 amino acids. The CDR3 DNA follows: TGTGCCAGCAGAAGGACAGGGGGAAACACCATATATTTT. Its translation: CASRRTGGNTIYF.

This chain joins TRBV5-1 and TRBJ2-1, with 8 bases matching TRBD1. The CDR3 totals 16 residues. V lost 0 bases to trimming and J lost 1 base; unmatched junction nucleotides: 3. The germline V gene encodes CDR1 SGHRS and CDR2 YFSETQ. The CDR3 protein is CASSLAGQGSYNEQFF. The CDR3, as DNA: TGCGCCAGCAGCTTGGCCGGACAGGGTTCCTACAATGAGCAGTTCTTC.

This chain connects TRBV30 to TRBJ2-5; tentative D call: TRBD2 (6 bases). Germline V CDR1 and CDR2: GTSNPN, SVGIG (reference sequence). The CDR3 runs to 14 residues. Trimming shortened V by 2 bases and J by 5 bases, and 15 bases separated the two germline ends. CDR3 sequence (DNA): TGTGCCTGGAGTCCGGCCGGGGGTCTTGAGACCCAGTACTTC. This encodes CAWSPAGGLETQYF.

The chain recombines TRBV4-2 with TRBJ1-1, with D possibly being TRBD1 (5 bases). CDR1 and CDR2 from the germline V gene are LGHNA and YNFKEQ. Trimming shortened V by 0 bases and J by 4 bases, and 12 bases separated the two germline ends. There are 15 residues in the CDR3. CDR3 region: CASSQDWGTGTEAFF. The CDR3 DNA reads as TGTGCCAGCAGCCAAGATTGGGGCACGGGCACTGAAGCTTTCTTT.

CDR3 coding DNA: TGTGCCAGCAGTGATCTGCGGGTTTATGGCTACACCTTC. It translates to CASSDLRVYGYTF. V is TRBV2 and J is TRBJ1-2; D gene unclear. The CDR3 is 13 residues long. Trimming stripped 3 bases from V and 5 bases from J, with 10 bases between. From germline, CDR1 is SNHLY and CDR2 FYNNEI. Supplemented by reference TRBV2 and TRBJ1-2, the full variable domain reads EPEVTQTPSHQVTQMGQEVILRCVPISNHLYFYWYRQILGQKVEFLVSFYNNEISEKSEIFDDQFSVERPDGSNFTLKIRSTKLEDSAMYFCASSDLRVYGYTFGSGTRLTVV.

The chain is built from TRBV11-2 and TRBJ1-1; 7 nucleotides match TRBD1. Trimming took 6 bases from V and 1 from J; bases not matched to a gene: 11. The CDR3 contains 16 residues. Germline lookup yields CDR1 SGHAT and CDR2 FQNNGV. CDR3 nucleotides: TGTGCCAGCAGAGCATCCGGGACAGTTAAGAACACTGAAGCTTTCTTT. This encodes CASRASGTVKNTEAFF.

The table lists this clone with a count of one. The rearrangement links TRBV2 to TRBJ2-2, with 13 bases fitting TRBD2. Germline V gene data show CDR1 as SNHLY and CDR2 as FYNNEI. The CDR3 is 17 residues long. Germline trimming cut 3 bases from V and 4 bases from J; bases unmatched to any gene: 5. DNA for the CDR3: TGTGCCAGCAGTGATCCGGGACTAGCGGGGTTCACCGGGGAGCTGTTTTTT. Translating it yields CASSDPGLAGFTGELFF.

The rearrangement joins TRBV3-1 (or the pseudogene TRBV3-2) to TRBJ2-7; D may be TRBD2 (5 bases). The CDR3 length is 13 residues. Germline-derived CDR1 and CDR2 are LGHDT and YNNKEL (reference sequence). Trimming removed 0 bases at V and 7 bases at J, with 10 bases between. CDR3 bases: TGTGCCAGCAGCCAAGATGGGCCGGGAGAGCAGTACTTC. It codes for CASSQDGPGEQYF.

The chain uses TRBV9 and TRBJ2-5, with 8 bases lining up with TRBD2. Germline V gene lookup returns CDR1 SGDLS and CDR2 YYNGEE. The CDR3 totals 17 residues. V dropped 4 bases and J dropped 4; count of bases not matched to a gene: 15. The CDR3 region has the DNA TGTGCCAGCAGCCCCAGCCTAGCGGGTGGCGCGGGAGAGACCCAGTACTTC. Translating gives CASSPSLAGGAGETQYF.

The chain uses TRBV5-1 and TRBJ2-7, with D perhaps matching TRBD1 (6 bases). The V end was cut by 4 bases, the J end by 2 bases, with 13 bases between. This CDR3 comprises 14 residues. Germline V gene sequence: CDR1 SGHRS, CDR2 YFSETQ. CDR3 residues: CASSLGQLTYEQYF. CDR3 DNA: TGCGCCAGCAGCCTCGGACAGTTAACCTACGAGCAGTACTTC.

The chain couples TRBV10-3 to TRBJ2-7; TRBD2 matches at 12 bases. Unmatched junction bases numbered 4, after V lost 6 bases and J lost 7 bases. This CDR3 is 13 amino acids long. Germline V gives CDR1 ENHRY, CDR2 SYGVKD. CDR3 coding DNA: TGTGCCATCAGATCTGGACTAGCGGGGGAGCAGTACTTC. Translating gives CAIRSGLAGEQYF.

The chain carries TRBV7-9 and TRBJ2-1; TRBD2 agrees at 10 bases. The trim removed 2 bases at V and 0 bases at J, leaving 10 bases unmatched. The CDR3 runs to 19 residues. Per germline, CDR1 SEHNR and CDR2 FQNEAQ (reference sequence). The CDR3 coding sequence is TGTGCCAGCAGCTTATTGGGGATAGCGGGGGGTAGCTCCTACAATGAGCAGTTCTTC. It encodes CASSLLGIAGGSSYNEQFF.

In its sample, this clone was seen a few times. CDR3 region: CASSVFPGSQSYGYTF. CDR3 DNA: TGTGCCAGTAGTGTCTTTCCTGGGTCACAGAGCTATGGCTACACCTTC. The J gene is TRBJ1-2, the V gene TRBV19, with D unclear. The germline V and J ends were trimmed by 5 bases and 4 bases, with 20 bases remaining between them. CDR1 is LNHDA, CDR2 SQIVND, per germline (reference sequence). The CDR3 runs to 16 residues.

The V gene is TRBV15, the J gene TRBJ2-5, with 8 bases identical to TRBD2. The CDR3 length is 16 residues. V shed 1 base, J shed 4 bases, and the junction held 8 bases outside the gene matches. The germline V gene has CDR1 LNHNV and CDR2 YYDKDF (reference sequence). The CDR3 DNA follows: TGTGCCACCAGCAGAGTTTCGGGACTAGGGGCAGAGACCCAGTACTTC. Protein sequence: CATSRVSGLGAETQYF.

The rearrangement joins TRBV2 to TRBJ1-1, with D uncertain. The CDR3 is 12 amino acids. The V end was cut by 1 base, the J end by 10 bases, with 10 bases between. Per germline, CDR1 SNHLY and CDR2 FYNNEI. CDR3 residues: CASSEGGDRAFF. The CDR3 nucleotides read TGTGCCAGCAGTGAAGGGGGAGATAGAGCTTTCTTT.

This chain connects TRBV2 to TRBJ1-2; a weak D match, TRBD1 (5 bases). Looked up from germline, CDR1 is SNHLY and CDR2 is FYNNEI. The CDR3 extends over 14 amino acids. The V end lost 7 bases, the J end lost 5 bases, and 17 bases lay between the germline ends. The CDR3 DNA is TGTGCCAGCATCGGAGGGGCAGGGATTTATGGCTACACCTTC. Its protein is CASIGGAGIYGYTF.

This chain joins TRBV14 and TRBJ1-1; TRBD1 is a possible D gene (6 bases). Germline loops: CDR1 SGHDN, CDR2 FVKESK. Trimming pared 5 bases from V and 3 bases from J, leaving 25 bases between. The CDR3 covers 18 residues. The CDR3 coding sequence is TGTGCCAGCAGCGCCACGGGGGGGCGGGGGTGGTTCGACACTGAAGCTTTCTTT. Translated, it gives CASSATGGRGWFDTEAFF.

The chain recombines TRBV5-1 with TRBJ1-1; unclear D gene. Per the germline V gene, CDR1 is SGHRS and CDR2 is YFSETQ. The V end lost 0 bases, the J end lost 7 bases, and 13 bases lay between the germline ends. The CDR3 loop spans 14 amino acids. CDR3 sequence reads: CASSLEPGMGEAFF. The CDR3 DNA follows: TGCGCCAGCAGCTTGGAGCCGGGAATGGGTGAAGCTTTCTTT.

This clone was recorded a few times. V usage is TRBV29-1 and J usage is TRBJ1-1; D not resolved. Trimming took off 4 bases at V and 0 bases at J, with 6 bases between the two ends. The CDR3 covers 12 residues. CDR1 and CDR2 from the germline V gene are SQVTM and ANQGSEA. CDR3 nucleotides: TGCAGCGTTGGGTCGGTGAACACTGAAGCTTTCTTT. Translated, it gives CSVGSVNTEAFF.

This rearrangement joins TRBV11-1 to TRBJ1-1, with D maybe TRBD1 (5 bases). Germline CDR1 is SGHAT and CDR2 is FQDESV (reference sequence). This CDR3 is built from 16 residues. Deletions cut 5 bases from V and 0 bases from J, with 16 bases between. CDR3 loop: CASSPERGTVNTEAFF. In nucleotides, the CDR3 is TGTGCCAGCAGCCCCGAACGGGGGACGGTGAACACTGAAGCTTTCTTT.

V usage is TRBV14 and J usage is TRBJ2-2; TRBD1 matches 10 bases. The junction had 21 bases not matched to a gene; V was cut back by 0 bases and J by 2 bases. CDR3 size: 23 residues. The germline V gene encodes CDR1 SGHDN and CDR2 FVKESK. The CDR3 protein is CASSQDFLDRGQVRRRNTGELFF. CDR3 nucleotide sequence: TGTGCCAGCAGCCAAGATTTTCTCGACAGGGGGCAAGTGAGACGAAGAAACACCGGGGAGCTGTTTTTT.

This clone appeared a single time. This chain links TRBV5-1 with TRBJ1-5; the D gene is possibly TRBD1 (5 bases). Germline assignment: CDR1 SGHRS and CDR2 YFSETQ. The CDR3 is 14 amino acids. V lost 2 bases to trimming and J lost 1 base, with 7 bases between them. The CDR3 is CASSFGGSNQPQHF. The DNA of the CDR3 is TGCGCCAGCAGCTTCGGGGGGAGCAATCAGCCCCAGCATTTT.

The chain is built from TRBV3-1 (or the pseudogene TRBV3-2) and TRBJ2-7, with 9 bases lining up with TRBD1. J gave up 5 bases and V 1 base, and 3 bases lay outside the gene matches. This CDR3 is 14 amino acids long. The V gene's germline CDR1 is LGHDT and CDR2 YNNKEL (reference sequence). The CDR3 loop is CASSQGGQGHEQYF. The DNA of the CDR3 is TGTGCCAGCAGCCAAGGGGGACAGGGCCACGAGCAGTACTTC.

The rearrangement joins TRBV13 to TRBJ1-6; 9 bases map to TRBD1. The CDR3 spans 15 residues. CDR1 and CDR2 (germline): PRHDT, FYEKMQ (reference sequence). Unmatched junction bases numbered 6, after V lost 5 bases and J lost 7 bases. The CDR3 nucleotides read TGTGCCAGCAGCCAAAGGGACAGGGTCAATTCACCCCTCCACTTT. It encodes CASSQRDRVNSPLHF.

This chain connects TRBV15 to TRBJ2-7; perhaps TRBD1 as D (5 bases). Deletions cut 0 bases from V and 6 bases from J, with 15 bases between. CDR1 and CDR2 (germline): LNHNV, YYDKDF (reference sequence). This CDR3 has 15 amino acids. The DNA of the CDR3 is TGTGCCACCAGCAGAGATGTGATAGGAACAGGCGAGCAGTACTTC. Its protein is CATSRDVIGTGEQYF.

This clone appeared once. This rearrangement joins TRBV9 to TRBJ2-7; perhaps TRBD2 as D (6 bases). V lost 3 bases, J lost 4 bases, and 20 bases lay in between. Germline V gives CDR1 SGDLS, CDR2 YYNGEE. The CDR3 is 16 amino acids. The CDR3 protein is CASSANPSPGVYEQYF. DNA for the CDR3: TGTGCCAGCAGCGCAAACCCGTCACCGGGGGTGTACGAGCAGTACTTC.